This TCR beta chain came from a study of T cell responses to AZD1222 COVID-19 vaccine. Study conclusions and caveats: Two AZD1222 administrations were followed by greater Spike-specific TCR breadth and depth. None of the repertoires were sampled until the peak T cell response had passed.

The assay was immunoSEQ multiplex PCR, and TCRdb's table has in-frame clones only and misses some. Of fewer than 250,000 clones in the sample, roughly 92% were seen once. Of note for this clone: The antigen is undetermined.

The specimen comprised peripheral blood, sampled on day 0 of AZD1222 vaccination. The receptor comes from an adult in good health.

CDR3 residues: CASSQGVSGSSPLHF. CDR3 DNA: TGTGCCAGCAGCCAAGGGGTAAGCGGTTCTTCACCCCTCCACTTT. The chain employs TRBV4-2 and TRBJ1-6; D is uncertain. The V and J ends lost 1 base and 9 bases respectively, with 13 bases between them. This CDR3 is built from 15 residues. CDR1 and CDR2 (germline): LGHNA, YNFKEQ.